These 32 T cell receptor beta chains share one sample of origin, sequenced in a study of blood T cell repertoires in COVID-19 (dated by TCRdb to 2018 to 2020). The library was generated by the immunoSEQ multiplex PCR assay. TCRdb retrieved this table from immuneACCESS and kept in-frame rearrangements only. Not all clones are present; in checked studies, unresolved V genes account for under half, and no reason is known for the remainder. A total of under 400,000 clones appear in this sample, roughly 90% of them only once. The top ten hold under 5% of the sample. What was sequenced was peripheral blood. These receptors were taken from a woman aged 55-69 years with COVID-19, enrolled during active disease.

V gene TRBV5-1 combines with J gene TRBJ2-1, with 14 bases matching TRBD2. The germline V gene encodes CDR1 SGHRS and CDR2 YFSETQ. J was trimmed by 8 bases and V by 4 bases; bases with no gene match: 5. This CDR3 spans 15 amino acids. CDR3: CASSPTSGGAHEQFF. The CDR3 DNA reads TGCGCCAGCAGCCCGACTAGCGGGGGGGCCCATGAGCAGTTCTTC.

The rearrangement joins TRBV18 to TRBJ1-1, with TRBD1 matching 8 bases. Germline CDR1 KGHSH, CDR2 LQKENI. With V trimmed by 2 bases and J by 2 bases, 4 bases remained unmatched. CDR3 length: 15 amino acids. As DNA, the CDR3 is TGTGCCAGCTCACCATCAGGGGGCGGTAACACTGAAGCTTTCTTT. Its protein product is CASSPSGGGNTEAFF.

The V gene is TRBV6-6, the J gene TRBJ2-7; 7 bases map to TRBD2. There are 15 residues in the CDR3. Germline CDR1 is MNHNY and CDR2 is SVGAGI (reference sequence). The trim removed 6 bases at V and 4 bases at J, leaving 12 bases unmatched. DNA of the CDR3: TGTGCCAGCAGCCGTGGAGGGACTAACACGTACGAGCAGTACTTC. Translation: CASSRGGTNTYEQYF.

The chain recombines TRBV2 with TRBJ1-2; perhaps TRBD1 as D (6 bases). Germline V gene data show CDR1 as SNHLY and CDR2 as FYNNEI. The CDR3 extends over 14 amino acids. The V end lost 10 bases, the J end lost 1 base, and 16 bases lay between the germline ends. The DNA of the CDR3 is TGTGCCATCAGAGTACAGGGAAATAACTATGGCTACACCTTC. Residues: CAIRVQGNNYGYTF.

The rearrangement joins TRBV5-1 to TRBJ2-5, with 7 bases identical to TRBD2. The CDR3 contains 14 residues. Unmatched junction bases numbered 8, after V lost 0 bases and J lost 9 bases. Germline CDR1 and CDR2: SGHRS and YFSETQ. CDR3 coding DNA: TGCGCCAGCAGCTTGGGCGGGACCGCGGGGGCCCAGTACTTC. Translation gives CASSLGGTAGAQYF.

This clone has a single count. The V call is TRBV5-1, the J call TRBJ1-1, with D possibly matching TRBD1 (6 bases). The CDR3 runs to 15 residues. V lost 4 bases and J 4 bases, leaving 17 bases between the germline ends. From germline, CDR1 is SGHRS and CDR2 YFSETQ. Here the CDR3 reads CASSLTRIGGTEAFF. In DNA form, the CDR3 reads TGCGCCAGCAGCCTCACGCGGATAGGGGGCACTGAAGCTTTCTTT.

The chain recombines TRBV30 with TRBJ1-5, with D hard to call. Germline assignment: CDR1 GTSNPN and CDR2 SVGIG (reference sequence). The ends were cut back, 3 bases at V and 4 bases at J, with 10 bases in the middle. This CDR3 spans 13 amino acids. The CDR3 DNA follows: TGTGCCTGGAGAAACAACCAGAATCAGCCCCAGCATTTT. Protein: CAWRNNQNQPQHF.

V is TRBV30 and J is TRBJ1-6; 7 nucleotides match TRBD1. CDR3 length equals 13 residues. Germline CDR1 and CDR2: GTSNPN and SVGIG (reference sequence). Trimming at V came to 7 bases and at J to 4 bases, leaving 4 bases not matched to a gene. The CDR3 DNA sequence: TGTGCCTTCTCGGGACAGTATAATTCACCCCTCCACTTT. Its translation: CAFSGQYNSPLHF.

V gene TRBV15 combines with J gene TRBJ2-4; D is possibly TRBD1 (6 bases). Germline CDR1 is LNHNV and CDR2 is YYDKDF (reference sequence). CDR3 length: 17 amino acids. Trimming cost V 0 bases and J 7 bases, with 19 bases left between them. Here the CDR3 reads CATSRDMGAMVKNIQYF. DNA for the CDR3: TGTGCCACCAGCAGAGATATGGGGGCCATGGTTAAGAACATTCAGTACTTC.

J is TRBJ2-6 and V is TRBV11-1; D not resolved. This CDR3 has 15 residues. Germline V gene data show CDR1 as SGHAT and CDR2 as FQDESV (reference sequence). The V gene lost 5 bases and the J gene lost 4 bases, with 12 bases spanning the gap. The DNA of the CDR3 is TGTGCCAGCAGCCATCGGAGAGAAGGGGCCAACGTCCTGACTTTC. Its protein is CASSHRREGANVLTF.

The chain carries TRBV9 and TRBJ2-6, with a possible D match to TRBD2 (6 bases). CDR3 size: 18 residues. Germline CDR1 is SGDLS and CDR2 is YYNGEE. The germline V and J ends were trimmed by 4 bases and 3 bases, with 20 bases remaining between them. CDR3 loop: CASSIAGGVAVGANVLTF. The DNA of the CDR3 is TGTGCCAGCAGCATCGCCGGGGGAGTTGCCGTTGGGGCCAACGTCCTGACTTTC.

This rearrangement joins TRBV7-9 to TRBJ1-4; maybe TRBD1 (5 bases). From germline, CDR1 is SEHNR and CDR2 FQNEAQ (reference sequence). The V and J ends lost 7 bases and 5 bases respectively, with 11 bases between them. This CDR3 region has 13 residues. The DNA for the CDR3 is TGTGCCAGCACCCGACAGAAGAATGAAAAACTGTTTTTT. Its protein is CASTRQKNEKLFF.

The rearrangement joins TRBV19 to TRBJ2-1, with 13 bases that match TRBD2. This CDR3 is 19 amino acids long. V dropped 6 bases and J dropped 3; count of bases not matched to a gene: 14. The V gene's germline CDR1 is LNHDA and CDR2 SQIVND (reference sequence). The CDR3 DNA reads as TGTGCCAGTAGAACTACGCCCCGGACTAGCGGGGGTCGCTACAATGAGCAGTTCTTC. Translation gives CASRTTPRTSGGRYNEQFF. The full variable domain, rest sourced from reference TRBV19 and TRBJ2-1, is DGGITQSPKYLFRKEGQNVTLSCEQNLNHDAMYWYRQDPGQGLRLIYYSQIVNDFQKGDIAEGYSVSREKKESFPLTVTSAQKNPTAFYLCASRTTPRTSGGRYNEQFFGPGTRLTVL.

CDR3: CASSLGGNTGELFF. The CDR3, as DNA: TGCGCCAGCAGCTTGGGAGGGAACACCGGGGAGCTGTTTTTT. V and J are TRBV5-1 and TRBJ2-2; no reliable D call. V was shortened by 0 bases and J by 1 base, with 4 bases between the two germline ends. Germline CDR1 SGHRS, CDR2 YFSETQ. This CDR3 has 14 amino acids.

A single count supports this clone. The chain employs TRBV7-3 and TRBJ1-3; a possible D gene is TRBD1 (6 bases). Germline values: CDR1 SGHTA, CDR2 FQGTGA. The CDR3 extends over 15 amino acids. V shed 1 base and J shed 4 bases, with 11 bases lying between them. This chain's CDR3 is CASSLSGTTGNTIYF. In DNA, the CDR3 is TGTGCCAGCAGCTTAAGTGGGACAACCGGAAACACCATATATTTT. The complete variable domain, with remaining parts taken from reference TRBV7-3 and TRBJ1-3, reads GAGVSQTPSNKVTEKGKYVELRCDPISGHTALYWYRQSLGQGPEFLIYFQGTGAADDSGLPNDRFFAVRPEGSVSTLKIQRTERGDSAVYLCASSLSGTTGNTIYFGEGSWLTVV.

The chain recombines TRBV14 with TRBJ1-1; a weak D match, TRBD1 (6 bases). V was trimmed by 6 bases and J by 1 base, leaving 12 bases between them. Germline lookup yields CDR1 SGHDN and CDR2 FVKESK. The CDR3 covers 14 residues. The CDR3 DNA follows: TGTGCCAGCAGGCCACAGGGTCGGAACACTGAAGCTTTCTTT. Protein sequence: CASRPQGRNTEAFF.

The chain couples TRBV19 to TRBJ1-5, with 8 nucleotides matching TRBD1. The CDR3 covers 12 residues. The ends lost 10 bases at V and 6 bases at J; junction bases unmatched: 5. Germline CDR1 and CDR2: LNHDA and SQIVND (reference sequence). CDR3: CATTTGAQPQHF. Here the CDR3 DNA reads TGTGCCACTACGACAGGGGCTCAGCCCCAGCATTTT.

The J gene is TRBJ1-3, the V gene TRBV13; D gene unclear. CDR1 PRHDT and CDR2 FYEKMQ come from the germline V gene (reference sequence). Between the trimmed V and J ends, which lost 1 base and 7 bases, there was a span of 20 bases. This CDR3 comprises 17 residues. The CDR3 nucleotides are TGTGCCAGCAGCTTAGCCTCTAAGGAGGGCCCCTCGAACACCATATATTTT. Translated: CASSLASKEGPSNTIYF.

This chain uses TRBV7-9 with TRBJ2-5; D not certain. Germline V lookup: CDR1 SEHNR, CDR2 FQNEAQ (reference sequence). Trimming pared 1 base from V and 4 bases from J, leaving 4 bases between. The CDR3 totals 12 residues. The CDR3 region has the DNA TGTGCCAGCAGCTTAGAGCCAGAGACCCAGTACTTC. This translates into CASSLEPETQYF.

This clone has only a few counts. The chain links TRBV28 to TRBJ1-2; no reliable D call. The CDR3 spans 14 residues. CDR1 is MDHEN and CDR2 is SYDVKM in the germline V gene. Trimming took off 1 base at V and 0 bases at J, with 6 bases between the two ends. Here the CDR3 DNA reads TGTGCCAGCAGTTTATATCAGGCTAACTATGGCTACACCTTC. Translating gives CASSLYQANYGYTF.

V usage is TRBV5-6 and J usage is TRBJ1-5, with a possible D match to TRBD1 (5 bases). Germline-derived CDR1 and CDR2 are SGHDT and YYEEEE. This CDR3 has 15 amino acids. V dropped 1 base and J dropped 2 bases, with 10 bases sitting between them. CDR3 DNA sequence: TGTGCCAGCAGCTTGCGGCCGGGGGGCAATCAGCCCCAGCATTTT. It encodes CASSLRPGGNQPQHF. Based on the CDR3 plus reference TRBV5-6 and TRBJ1-5, the full variable domain is DAGVTQSPTHLIKTRGQQVTLRCSPKSGHDTVSWYQQALGQGPQFIFQYYEEEERQRGNFPDRFSGHQFPNYSSELNVNALLLGDSALYLCASSLRPGGNQPQHFGDGTRLSIL.

A single count supports this clone. The chain combines TRBV5-1 with TRBJ1-3; 8 bases line up with TRBD1. The trim removed 2 bases at V and 2 bases at J, leaving 6 bases unmatched. The CDR3 has 16 amino acids. The germline CDR1 and CDR2 sequences are SGHRS and YFSETQ. The CDR3 here is CASSFGQGAAGNTIYF. DNA for the CDR3: TGCGCCAGCAGCTTCGGGCAGGGGGCTGCTGGAAACACCATATATTTT.

CDR3 amino acids: CASSPPVGGVEEKLFF. CDR3 coding DNA: TGCGCCAGCAGCCCCCCTGTAGGGGGCGTGGAGGAAAAACTGTTTTTT. V is TRBV5-1 and J is TRBJ1-4, with 7 bases that match TRBD1. The CDR3 loop spans 16 amino acids. Germline CDR1 is SGHRS and CDR2 is YFSETQ. V was pared by 4 bases and J by 8 bases, with 14 bases of the junction left unmatched.

This chain joins TRBV5-4 and TRBJ2-4; 10 bases fit TRBD2. The germline CDR1 and CDR2 sequences are SGHNT and YYREEE (reference sequence). CDR3 length: 14 residues. With 4 bases clipped from V and 5 bases from J, the junction kept 3 bases outside the gene matches. For the CDR3, the DNA is TGTGCCAGCAGCGCCGGACTAGCGGAAAACATTCAGTACTTC. Protein: CASSAGLAENIQYF.

V is TRBV28 and J is TRBJ1-3; TRBD1 matches at 7 bases. Germline V gene data show CDR1 as MDHEN and CDR2 as SYDVKM. The length of the CDR3 is 17 residues. The J segment lost 0 bases and the V segment lost 5 bases, leaving 10 bases of the junction unmatched. CDR3 sequence reads: CASSMGQPLYSGNTIYF. DNA of the CDR3: TGTGCCAGCAGTATGGGACAGCCTCTTTACTCTGGAAACACCATATATTTT.

This chain joins TRBV9 and TRBJ2-7; 9 positions match TRBD2. Germline loops: CDR1 SGDLS, CDR2 YYNGEE. With 4 bases clipped from V and 5 bases from J, the junction kept 10 bases outside the gene matches. This CDR3 contains 15 residues. The CDR3 DNA reads TGTGCCAGCAGCCCGCGGGGGGGGGCGGTCGACGAGCAGTACTTC. It yields the protein CASSPRGGAVDEQYF.

This chain connects TRBV19 to TRBJ2-3; maybe TRBD1 (6 bases). V lost 3 bases, J lost 2 bases, and 12 bases lay in between. CDR3 length: 15 amino acids. In germline, CDR1 is LNHDA, CDR2 SQIVND (reference sequence). The CDR3 reads CASSIGQQPTDTQYF. Here the CDR3 DNA reads TGTGCCAGTAGTATTGGACAGCAACCCACAGATACGCAGTATTTT.

V and J are TRBV27 and TRBJ2-5; 7 positions match TRBD1. This CDR3 is 16 amino acids long. J was trimmed by 4 bases and V by 3 bases; bases with no gene match: 11. The germline CDR1 and CDR2 sequences are MNHEY and SMNVEV (reference sequence). CDR3 nucleotide sequence: TGTGCCAGCAGTTTCCTCGGGACAGCCCTCCGAGAGACCCAGTACTTC. This gives the protein CASSFLGTALRETQYF.

The chain recombines TRBV21-1 with TRBJ2-7; the table's D call of TRBD2 was not tested on the DNA. TRBV21-1 is classified as a pseudogene. This CDR3 region has 19 residues. CDR3 nucleotide sequence: TGTGCCAGCAGCAAAGCGCGGAACGGGACTAGCGGAGAGGTCTGGGAGCAGTACTTC. It encodes CASSKARNGTSGEVWEQYF.

This rearrangement joins TRBV19 to TRBJ1-5; tentatively, D is TRBD1 (5 bases). V gave up 7 bases and J gave up 2 bases, with 12 bases separating them. Germline CDR1 reads LNHDA; CDR2 reads SQIVND (reference sequence). The CDR3 extends over 14 amino acids. CDR3: CASTGQGRNQPQHF. In DNA form, the CDR3 reads TGTGCCAGTACCGGCCAGGGCCGCAATCAGCCCCAGCATTTT. Drawing the rest from reference TRBV19 and TRBJ1-5, the complete variable domain is DGGITQSPKYLFRKEGQNVTLSCEQNLNHDAMYWYRQDPGQGLRLIYYSQIVNDFQKGDIAEGYSVSREKKESFPLTVTSAQKNPTAFYLCASTGQGRNQPQHFGDGTRLSIL.

V gene TRBV24-1 combines with J gene TRBJ2-1, with D possibly TRBD2 on 5 matching bases. The V and J ends lost 6 bases and 0 bases respectively, with 8 bases between them. CDR1 and CDR2 (germline): KGHDR, SFDVKD. The CDR3 has 14 residues. In nucleotides, the CDR3 is TGTGCCACCAGTAGAGGGAGCTCCTACAATGAGCAGTTCTTC. It specifies CATSRGSSYNEQFF.

J is TRBJ1-5 and V is TRBV12-3 or TRBV12-4, with no clear D. This CDR3 is 13 amino acids long. The V gene lost 7 bases and the J gene lost 2 bases, with 9 bases spanning the gap. This CDR3 is CASTPSGNQPQHF. The DNA for the CDR3 is TGTGCCAGCACCCCTTCGGGCAATCAGCCCCAGCATTTT.